The rows below give T cell receptor beta chains drawn from one sample of a study of cytomegalovirus exposure and HLA in healthy donors. Clones were read by immunoSEQ multiplex PCR, and TCRdb kept only the in-frame ones, dropping some. The repertoire holds more than 95,000 clones, with 60% to 80% as singletons. The sample was PBMCs. The receptor source for this set is a man aged 50 or older in good health and CMV-seropositive. The CDR3 runs from the conserved cysteine through the conserved F or W. Each record gives: J gene, D gene, V gene, clone size, CDR3 protein, CDR3 DNA. A D gene is named only where the DNA matches it firmly. Only part of the rows carry a size: once, few, many, or a class if the clone is expanded.

j_call: TRBJ1-2; d_call: .; v_call: TRBV7-9; clone_size: .; cdr3_aa: CASSPLQGRGYTF; cdr3_nt: TGTGCCAGCAGCCCCCTTCAGGGCCGTGGCTACACCTTC
j_call: TRBJ1-5; d_call: TRBD1; v_call: TRBV7-2; clone_size: .; cdr3_aa: CASRTGVSNQPQHF; cdr3_nt: TGTGCCAGCCGCACAGGGGTTAGCAATCAGCCCCAGCATTTT
j_call: TRBJ2-7; d_call: TRBD2; v_call: TRBV9; clone_size: .; cdr3_aa: CASSVGEGVPYEQYF; cdr3_nt: TGTGCCAGCAGCGTAGGGGAGGGTGTTCCCTACGAGCAGTACTTC
j_call: TRBJ2-7; d_call: TRBD1; v_call: TRBV30; clone_size: .; cdr3_aa: CAWTGGYEQYF; cdr3_nt: TGTGCCTGGACAGGGGGCTACGAGCAGTACTTC
j_call: TRBJ2-1; d_call: TRBD2; v_call: TRBV6-5; clone_size: .; cdr3_aa: CASSHLAGDFNEQFF; cdr3_nt: TGTGCCAGCAGTCATCTAGCGGGAGACTTCAATGAGCAGTTCTTC
j_call: TRBJ2-7; d_call: TRBD2; v_call: TRBV27; clone_size: .; cdr3_aa: CASSTLAGVLYEQYF; cdr3_nt: TGTGCCAGCAGTACTCTAGCGGGAGTCTTGTACGAGCAGTACTTC
j_call: TRBJ2-3; d_call: TRBD2; v_call: TRBV6-6; clone_size: .; cdr3_aa: CASSGRTRSDTQYF; cdr3_nt: TGTGCCAGCAGTGGGCGGACTAGATCAGATACGCAGTATTTT
j_call: TRBJ2-1; d_call: TRBD2; v_call: TRBV28; clone_size: .; cdr3_aa: CASSWLAGGRTYNEQFF; cdr3_nt: TGTGCCAGCAGTTGGCTAGCGGGAGGAAGGACCTACAATGAGCAGTTCTTC
j_call: TRBJ1-1; d_call: .; v_call: TRBV2; clone_size: .; cdr3_aa: CASSERGGRTDTEAFF; cdr3_nt: TGTGCCAGCAGTGAAAGGGGTGGCAGGACCGACACTGAAGCTTTCTTT
j_call: TRBJ2-5; d_call: .; v_call: TRBV6-5; clone_size: .; cdr3_aa: CASSYSNEGGQTQYF; cdr3_nt: TGTGCCAGCAGTTACTCTAATGAGGGGGGGCAGACCCAGTACTTC
j_call: TRBJ1-2; d_call: .; v_call: TRBV18; clone_size: .; cdr3_aa: CASSPNGRNFYGYTF; cdr3_nt: TGTGCCAGCTCACCAAATGGCAGAAATTTCTATGGCTACACCTTC
j_call: TRBJ2-1; d_call: TRBD2; v_call: TRBV2; clone_size: .; cdr3_aa: CASSLRASGRALGVNEQFF; cdr3_nt: TGTGCCAGCAGTTTGCGGGCTAGCGGGAGGGCCCTAGGGGTCAATGAGCAGTTCTTC
j_call: TRBJ1-3; d_call: .; v_call: TRBV9; clone_size: few; cdr3_aa: CASSVEAQESSGNTIYF; cdr3_nt: TGTGCCAGCAGCGTAGAAGCTCAGGAAAGCTCTGGAAACACCATATATTTT
j_call: TRBJ2-7; d_call: .; v_call: TRBV6-6; clone_size: .; cdr3_aa: CASTEGYEQYF; cdr3_nt: TGTGCCAGCACCGAGGGCTACGAGCAGTACTTC
j_call: TRBJ2-7; d_call: TRBD2; v_call: TRBV14; clone_size: .; cdr3_aa: CASSPGTSGNEQYF; cdr3_nt: TGTGCCAGCAGCCCTGGGACCAGCGGGAACGAGCAGTACTTC
j_call: TRBJ2-1; d_call: TRBD2; v_call: TRBV10-3; clone_size: .; cdr3_aa: CAISPAGTSGSNEQFF; cdr3_nt: TGTGCCATCAGCCCGGCGGGGACTAGCGGGAGCAATGAGCAGTTCTTC
j_call: TRBJ2-7; d_call: TRBD1; v_call: TRBV29-1; clone_size: .; cdr3_aa: CSVEPGGNEQYF; cdr3_nt: TGCAGCGTTGAACCAGGGGGCAACGAGCAGTACTTC
j_call: TRBJ2-7; d_call: TRBD2; v_call: TRBV18; clone_size: .; cdr3_aa: CASSPLGEGLHEQYF; cdr3_nt: TGTGCCAGCTCACCGTTGGGGGAGGGCCTCCACGAGCAGTACTTC
j_call: TRBJ1-1; d_call: .; v_call: TRBV27; clone_size: .; cdr3_aa: CASRSGTMYTEAFF; cdr3_nt: TGTGCCAGCAGATCGGGGACTATGTACACTGAAGCTTTCTTT
j_call: TRBJ2-7; d_call: .; v_call: TRBV7-2; clone_size: few; cdr3_aa: CASSFTPAYEQYF; cdr3_nt: TGTGCCAGCAGCTTTACCCCAGCGTACGAGCAGTACTTC
j_call: TRBJ2-7; d_call: TRBD2; v_call: TRBV7-6; clone_size: .; cdr3_aa: CASSIDGGVHEQYF; cdr3_nt: TGTGCCAGCAGCATCGACGGGGGGGTCCACGAGCAGTACTTC
j_call: TRBJ2-1; d_call: .; v_call: TRBV11-1; clone_size: .; cdr3_aa: CASSWGGPGYNEQFF; cdr3_nt: TGTGCCAGCAGCTGGGGGGGGCCCGGCTACAATGAGCAGTTCTTC
j_call: TRBJ2-7; d_call: .; v_call: TRBV28; clone_size: .; cdr3_aa: CASRNRAYEQYF; cdr3_nt: TGTGCCAGCAGAAACCGGGCCTACGAGCAGTACTTC
j_call: TRBJ2-1; d_call: .; v_call: TRBV19; clone_size: few; cdr3_aa: CASTPSGSSRSYNEQFF; cdr3_nt: TGTGCCAGTACCCCCTCGGGATCATCGCGGAGTTACAATGAGCAGTTCTTC
j_call: TRBJ2-3; d_call: TRBD2; v_call: TRBV4-2; clone_size: .; cdr3_aa: CASSLTSGRERDTQYF; cdr3_nt: TGTGCCAGCAGCCTGACTAGCGGGAGAGAAAGGGATACGCAGTATTTT
j_call: TRBJ2-7; d_call: TRBD1; v_call: TRBV7-9; clone_size: once; cdr3_aa: CASSPDRGTYEQYF; cdr3_nt: TGTGCCAGCAGCCCGGACAGGGGGACATACGAGCAGTACTTC
j_call: TRBJ2-5; d_call: TRBD2; v_call: TRBV11-2; clone_size: few; cdr3_aa: CASSLDPLAGAETQYF; cdr3_nt: TGTGCCAGCAGCTTAGATCCTCTAGCGGGAGCTGAGACCCAGTACTTC
j_call: TRBJ2-1; d_call: TRBD2; v_call: TRBV29-1; clone_size: .; cdr3_aa: CSVEGGLADLEQFF; cdr3_nt: TGCAGCGTTGAAGGGGGACTAGCGGACCTCGAGCAGTTCTTC
j_call: TRBJ2-3; d_call: .; v_call: TRBV7-2; clone_size: .; cdr3_aa: CASSAIASSTDTQYF; cdr3_nt: TGTGCCAGCAGCGCAATAGCGTCCAGCACAGATACGCAGTATTTT
j_call: TRBJ2-5; d_call: .; v_call: TRBV11-2; clone_size: .; cdr3_aa: CASSLSEETQYF; cdr3_nt: TGTGCCAGCAGCCTATCCGAGGAGACCCAGTACTTC
j_call: TRBJ1-1; d_call: .; v_call: TRBV2; clone_size: .; cdr3_aa: CASSELADTEAFF; cdr3_nt: TGTGCCAGCAGTGAATTGGCCGACACTGAAGCTTTCTTT
j_call: TRBJ2-3; d_call: .; v_call: TRBV27; clone_size: .; cdr3_aa: CASSLERGTDTQYF; cdr3_nt: TGTGCCAGCAGTTTGGAGAGGGGCACAGATACGCAGTATTTT
j_call: TRBJ2-7; d_call: TRBD1; v_call: TRBV29-1; clone_size: .; cdr3_aa: CSAGTGTGWDEQYF; cdr3_nt: TGCAGCGCTGGGACCGGGACAGGGTGGGACGAGCAGTACTTC
j_call: TRBJ1-4; d_call: TRBD1; v_call: TRBV2; clone_size: .; cdr3_aa: CASSQDRGNEKLFF; cdr3_nt: TGTGCCAGCAGTCAGGACAGGGGTAATGAAAAACTGTTTTTT
j_call: TRBJ2-7; d_call: TRBD1; v_call: TRBV28; clone_size: .; cdr3_aa: CASSTPGQGSYEQYF; cdr3_nt: TGTGCCAGCAGTACCCCGGGACAGGGTTCCTACGAGCAGTACTTC
j_call: TRBJ2-2; d_call: TRBD2; v_call: TRBV2; clone_size: .; cdr3_aa: CASSAESTPGGSTGELFF; cdr3_nt: TGTGCCAGCAGTGCCGAAAGCACTCCGGGGGGAAGCACCGGGGAGCTGTTTTTT
j_call: TRBJ1-5; d_call: .; v_call: TRBV19; clone_size: .; cdr3_aa: CASSPRDNNQPQHF; cdr3_nt: TGTGCCAGTAGTCCCAGGGATAACAATCAGCCCCAGCATTTT
j_call: TRBJ2-1; d_call: TRBD2; v_call: TRBV5-1; clone_size: once; cdr3_aa: CASSTGTSGGRSYNEQFF; cdr3_nt: TGCGCCAGCAGCACCGGGACTAGCGGGGGAAGGTCCTACAATGAGCAGTTCTTC
j_call: TRBJ2-7; d_call: TRBD2; v_call: TRBV5-1; clone_size: .; cdr3_aa: CASGRLAGGYEQYF; cdr3_nt: TGCGCCAGCGGGCGACTAGCGGGAGGCTACGAGCAGTACTTC
j_call: TRBJ2-5; d_call: TRBD2; v_call: TRBV4-2; clone_size: .; cdr3_aa: CASSQVPGTSGQETQYF; cdr3_nt: TGTGCCAGCAGCCAAGTCCCCGGGACTAGCGGTCAAGAGACCCAGTACTTC
j_call: TRBJ2-2; d_call: .; v_call: TRBV19; clone_size: .; cdr3_aa: CASSIGTSSGITGELFF; cdr3_nt: TGTGCCAGTAGTATAGGAACTTCGAGCGGTATAACCGGGGAGCTGTTTTTT
j_call: TRBJ2-2; d_call: .; v_call: TRBV10-3; clone_size: once; cdr3_aa: CAISPDSILSTGELFF; cdr3_nt: TGTGCCATCAGCCCGGACAGTATCCTTTCCACCGGGGAACTGTTTTTT
j_call: TRBJ2-5; d_call: .; v_call: TRBV2; clone_size: .; cdr3_aa: CASTSGYRDLWTQYF; cdr3_nt: TGTGCCAGCACTTCCGGTTACAGGGACCTTTGGACCCAGTACTTC
j_call: TRBJ2-3; d_call: TRBD1; v_call: TRBV5-6; clone_size: .; cdr3_aa: CASSLGRDSFTDTQYF; cdr3_nt: TGTGCCAGCAGCTTAGGTCGGGACAGCTTCACAGATACGCAGTATTTT
j_call: TRBJ2-7; d_call: .; v_call: TRBV5-1; clone_size: .; cdr3_aa: CASSLGGLYHEQYF; cdr3_nt: TGCGCCAGCAGCTTGGGGGGACTCTACCACGAGCAGTACTTC
j_call: TRBJ2-7; d_call: TRBD1; v_call: TRBV18; clone_size: .; cdr3_aa: CASSRTGNEQYF; cdr3_nt: TGTGCCAGCTCCCGGACAGGGAACGAGCAGTACTTC
j_call: TRBJ2-1; d_call: TRBD2; v_call: TRBV10-3; clone_size: .; cdr3_aa: CAISPLLAGGDNEQFF; cdr3_nt: TGTGCCATCAGCCCCTTACTAGCGGGAGGGGACAATGAGCAGTTCTTC
j_call: TRBJ1-5; d_call: .; v_call: TRBV10-1; clone_size: .; cdr3_aa: CASTVPYKGVRDNSNQPQHF; cdr3_nt: TGCGCCAGCACTGTGCCTTATAAAGGGGTTAGGGACAATAGCAATCAGCCCCAGCATTTT
j_call: TRBJ2-3; d_call: TRBD2; v_call: TRBV4-3; clone_size: .; cdr3_aa: CASSQGSSGSVDTQYF; cdr3_nt: TGCGCCAGCAGCCAAGGGTCTAGCGGGAGTGTAGATACGCAGTATTTT
j_call: TRBJ2-3; d_call: TRBD2; v_call: TRBV6-1; clone_size: .; cdr3_aa: CASSEEAGVFDTQYF; cdr3_nt: TGTGCCAGCAGTGAAGAAGCGGGAGTGTTTGATACGCAGTATTTT